The clone carrying this T cell receptor (beta chain) was picked up many times. With a J-beta primer mix and a sample-barcoded 5' primer, a second PCR ran about 6 to 11 cycles. A template-switch adaptor with 12 random nucleotides tagged each cDNA molecule. MiXCR, applied by TCRdb to the 5' RACE reads, yields one record per CDR3 protein. The sample lists some 1.8 million distinct CDR3 sequences, roughly two fifths occurring once. This entry is derived from a study of blood T cells in healthy people across ages. Peripheral blood from each donor was collected in a volume of about 10 milliliters. The CDR3 spans 12 residues. Trimming removed 4 bases at V and 2 bases at J, with 8 bases between. Germline V lookup: CDR1 SQVTM, CDR2 ANQGSEA.

This rearrangement joins TRBV29-1 to TRBJ2-5; D is ambiguous. The receptor's source is a human donor in good health. The sequenced sample consisted of blood. CDR3 in DNA: TGCAGCGTTGGTGGGCAACAAGAGACCCAGTACTTC. Its protein is CSVGGQQETQYF.